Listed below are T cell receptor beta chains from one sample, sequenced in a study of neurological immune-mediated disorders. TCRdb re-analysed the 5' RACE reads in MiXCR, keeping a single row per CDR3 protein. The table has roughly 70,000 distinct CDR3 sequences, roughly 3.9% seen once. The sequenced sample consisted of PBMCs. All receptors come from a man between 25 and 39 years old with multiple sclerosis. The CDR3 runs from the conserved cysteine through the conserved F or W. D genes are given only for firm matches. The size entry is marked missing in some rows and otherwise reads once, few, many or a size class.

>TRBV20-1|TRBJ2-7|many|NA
TGCAGTGCAAGAGGCTCCGTATCCGAGCAGTACTTC
CSARGSVSEQYF
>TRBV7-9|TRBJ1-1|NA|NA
TGTGCCAGCAGCGTACAGGGGAACACTGAAGCTTTCTTT
CASSVQGNTEAFF
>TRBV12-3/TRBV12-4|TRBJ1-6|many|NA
TGTGCCAGCAGTTTGGGGGGACAAAATTCACCCCTCCACTTT
CASSLGGQNSPLHF
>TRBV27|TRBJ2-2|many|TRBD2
TGTGCCAGCAGTCCCTTTGCGGGGGCCGGGGAGCTGTTTTTT
CASSPFAGAGELFF
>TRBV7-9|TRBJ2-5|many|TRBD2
TGTGCCAGCAGCCCTAAGACGGCGGGGGGGGAAGGAGAGACCCAGTACTTC
CASSPKTAGGEGETQYF
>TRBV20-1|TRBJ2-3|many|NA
TGCAGTGCTAGAGATCCGACAGTATTTGGAGATACGCAGTATTTT
CSARDPTVFGDTQYF
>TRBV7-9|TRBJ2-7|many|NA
TGTGCCAGCAGCCGAGCTGAATCAGGGGCTTACGAGCAGTACTTC
CASSRAESGAYEQYF
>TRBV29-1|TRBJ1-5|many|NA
TGCAGCGTTGTATTGACCAGGGCCGATCAGCCCCAGCATTTT
CSVVLTRADQPQHF
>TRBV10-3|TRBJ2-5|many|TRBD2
TGTGCCATCAGTGAGTCGGTTCCTAGCGGGGGCCGGTACCAAGAGACCCAGTACTTC
CAISESVPSGGRYQETQYF
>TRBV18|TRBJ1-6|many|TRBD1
TGTGCCAGCTCATCGACAGGGGAAGGTTCACCCCTCCACTTT
CASSSTGEGSPLHF
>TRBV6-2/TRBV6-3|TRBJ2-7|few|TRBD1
TGTGCCAGCACTGGAACAGGGGCCGCCTACGAGCAGTACTTC
CASTGTGAAYEQYF
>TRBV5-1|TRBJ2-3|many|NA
TGCGCCAGCAGCCCCCACCCTGGGGGCCGCGATACGCAGTATTTT
CASSPHPGGRDTQYF
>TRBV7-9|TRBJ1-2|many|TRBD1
TGTGCCAGCAGGGCCAGGACAGGGGGCGCCTCTAACTATGGCTACACCTTC
CASRARTGGASNYGYTF
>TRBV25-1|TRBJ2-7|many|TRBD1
TGTGCCAGCAGTGAGGGACAGGGGATCTACGAGCAGTACTTC
CASSEGQGIYEQYF
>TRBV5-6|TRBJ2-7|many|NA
TGTGCCAGCAGCTTGATTACACTTGGGGCCCGACCTCACGAGCAGTACTTC
CASSLITLGARPHEQYF
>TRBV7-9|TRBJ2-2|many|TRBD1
TGTGCCAGCACAACAACCCGGGACAGGGGCCCTAGAGCGAACACCGGGGAGCTGTTTTTT
CASTTTRDRGPRANTGELFF
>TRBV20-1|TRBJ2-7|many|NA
TGCAGTGCTTCTACGGGGGCCTACGAGCAGTACTTC
CSASTGAYEQYF
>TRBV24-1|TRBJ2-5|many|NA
TGTGCCACCAGTGATTCGAGGGGCGTCGGAGAGACCCAGTACTTC
CATSDSRGVGETQYF
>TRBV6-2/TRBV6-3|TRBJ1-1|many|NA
TGTGCCAGCAGTTACGGCGGGTACGCTGAAGCTTTCTTT
CASSYGGYAEAFF
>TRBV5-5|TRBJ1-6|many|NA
TGTGCCAGCAGCGCTGGCTTGGGCTTGGTTCCCCTCCACTTT
CASSAGLGLVPLHF
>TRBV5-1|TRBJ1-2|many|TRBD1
TGCGCCAGCAGAAACACCCCGGGACAGGAGTCCAAAGGTGGCTACACCTTC
CASRNTPGQESKGGYTF
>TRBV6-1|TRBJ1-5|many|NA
TGTGCCAGCAGTGAAATTATCAATCAGCCCCAGAATTTT
CASSEIINQPQNF
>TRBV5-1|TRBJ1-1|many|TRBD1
TGCGCCAGCAGCTTAGGACAGGGTTGGAACACTGAAGCTTTCTTT
CASSLGQGWNTEAFF
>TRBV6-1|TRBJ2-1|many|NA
TGTGCCAGCAGTGACTCGGGGGTCGGAGAGCAGTTCTTC
CASSDSGVGEQFF
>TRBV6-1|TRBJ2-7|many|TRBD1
TGTGCCAGCAGTGAAAGAGCCGGGACAGAGGGATACGAGCAGTACTTC
CASSERAGTEGYEQYF
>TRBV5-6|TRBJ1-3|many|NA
TGTGCCAGCAGCGACTACGGGAACACCATATATTTT
CASSDYGNTIYF
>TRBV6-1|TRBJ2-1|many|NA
TGTGCCAGCAGTGGCTCTGAGGTCAATGAGCAGTTCTTC
CASSGSEVNEQFF
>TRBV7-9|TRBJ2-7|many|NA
TGTGCCAGCAGCTTAGTCAGTTCCTACGAGCAGTACTTC
CASSLVSSYEQYF
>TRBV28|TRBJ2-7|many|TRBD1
TGTGCCAGCAGTTTAGGTGGGACAGGGTCCCACGAGCAGTACTTC
CASSLGGTGSHEQYF
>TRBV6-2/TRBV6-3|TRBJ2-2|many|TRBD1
TGTGCCAGCAGTTTCGGGACAGACACCGGGGAGCTGTTTTTT
CASSFGTDTGELFF
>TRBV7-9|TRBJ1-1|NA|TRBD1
TGTGCCAGCAGCACGACAGGGGCCTCCACTGAAGCTTTCTTT
CASSTTGASTEAFF
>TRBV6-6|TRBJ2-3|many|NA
TGTGCCAGCAGCTCCGACTGGGCGGCTAGCACAGATACGCAGTATTTT
CASSSDWAASTDTQYF
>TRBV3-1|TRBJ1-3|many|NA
TGTGCCAGCAGCCAAGAAGGAGGGGGAAGAAACACCATATATTTT
CASSQEGGGRNTIYF
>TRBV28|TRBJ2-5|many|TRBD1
TGTGCCACGGACAGGGGGTCATCAGAGACCCAGTACTTC
CATDRGSSETQYF
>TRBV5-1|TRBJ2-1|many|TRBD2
TGCGCCAGCAGCCATCATTGGTTGTTAGCGGGGGTGGGTTCCTACAATGAGCAGTTCTTC
CASSHHWLLAGVGSYNEQFF
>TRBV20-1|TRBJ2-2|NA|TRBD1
TGCAGTGCTCTAGTGGGGCAGGGGGCTAGCGGGGAGCTGTTTTTT
CSALVGQGASGELFF
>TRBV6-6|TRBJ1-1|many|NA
TGTGCCAGCAGCATGGGGGGGGATGAAGCTTTCTTT
CASSMGGDEAFF
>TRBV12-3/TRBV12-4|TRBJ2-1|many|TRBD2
TGTGCCACCGGGGGGGGGAGTTCCTACAATGAGCAGTTCTTC
CATGGGSSYNEQFF
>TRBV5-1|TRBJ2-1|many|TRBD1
TGCGCCAGCAGTCGATCGGACAGGACGTACAATGAGCAGTTCTTC
CASSRSDRTYNEQFF
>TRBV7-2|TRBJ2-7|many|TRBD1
TGTGCCAGCAGCTTTCGACAGGGGGCAGGCGAGCAGTACTTC
CASSFRQGAGEQYF
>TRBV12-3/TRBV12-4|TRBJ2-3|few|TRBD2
TGTGCCAGCAGTTTAATCTATGCTCGTCAGCGGGGGGGCACAGATACGCAGTATTTT
CASSLIYARQRGGTDTQYF
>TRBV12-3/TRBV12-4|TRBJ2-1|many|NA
TGTGCCAGCAGTTGGGGACCGCCGGGGGCCGGCACGTACAATGAGCAGTTCTTC
CASSWGPPGAGTYNEQFF
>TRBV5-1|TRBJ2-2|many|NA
TGCGCCAGCAGCACCGGCGGGAACGGGGAGCTGTTTTTT
CASSTGGNGELFF
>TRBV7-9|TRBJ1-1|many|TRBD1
TGTGCCAGCAGCTTAGGGGACAGGGAGAACACTGAAGCTTTCTTT
CASSLGDRENTEAFF
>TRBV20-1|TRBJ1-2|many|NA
TGCAGTGCTAGAGATCAAACCAGGGGCATCTCTGGCTACACCTTC
CSARDQTRGISGYTF
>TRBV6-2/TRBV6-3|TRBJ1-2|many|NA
TGTGCCAGCAGTGGCGGACAGAACTATGGCTACACCTTC
CASSGGQNYGYTF
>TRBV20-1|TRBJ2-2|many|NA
TGCAGTGCTAGAGAATTGGAGGCCGGGGAGCTGTTTTTT
CSARELEAGELFF
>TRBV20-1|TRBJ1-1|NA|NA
TGCAGTGCGCCTATAGGACAGTCCCGCCCTGAAGCTTTCTTT
CSAPIGQSRPEAFF
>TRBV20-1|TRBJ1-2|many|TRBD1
TGCAGTGCTAGGCCCTCTTTGGACAGGGGGCACGGCTACACCTTC
CSARPSLDRGHGYTF
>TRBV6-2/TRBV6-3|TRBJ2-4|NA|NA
TGTGCCAGCAGTCCCCTCGTCGGGGCCAAAAAAATTCAGTACTTC
CASSPLVGAKKIQYF
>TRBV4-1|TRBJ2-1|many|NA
TGCGCCAGCAGCCACGTTCCCCCTTACAATGAGCAGTTCTTC
CASSHVPPYNEQFF